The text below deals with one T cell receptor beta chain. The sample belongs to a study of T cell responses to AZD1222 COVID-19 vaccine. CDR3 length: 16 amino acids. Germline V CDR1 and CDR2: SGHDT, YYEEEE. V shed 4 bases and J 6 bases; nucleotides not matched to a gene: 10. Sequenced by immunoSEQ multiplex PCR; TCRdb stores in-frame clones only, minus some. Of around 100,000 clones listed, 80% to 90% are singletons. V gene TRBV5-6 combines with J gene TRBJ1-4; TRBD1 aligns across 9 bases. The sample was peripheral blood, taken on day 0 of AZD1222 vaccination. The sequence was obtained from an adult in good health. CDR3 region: CASSDRDRVSYEKLFF. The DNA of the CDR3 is TGTGCCAGCAGCGACCGGGACAGGGTTTCGTATGAAAAACTGTTTTTT.